Listed below are T cell receptor beta chains from one sample, sequenced in a study of T cells after somatic rescue of genetic block. Generated by immunoSEQ multiplex PCR, the TCRdb table keeps only in-frame clones and is missing some. Altogether 11,000 to 15,000 clones are present, roughly 70% being singletons, with the ten largest covering about 29%. Input material: peripheral blood mononuclear cells (PBMCs). These receptor sequences come from a young man. Each CDR3 is given with its conserved first and last residue. Each record gives: J gene, clone size, CDR3 length, V gene, D gene, CDR3 DNA, CDR3 protein. D genes are given only for firm matches. Clone size appears in some rows only: once, few, many, or a class for an expanded clone.

J: TRBJ1-1; size: once; length: 12; V: TRBV5-1; D: NA; DNA: TGCGCCAGCAGCTTGGCAGGGGCAGGGGCTTTCTTT; CDR3: CASSLAGAGAFF
J: TRBJ2-3; size: NA; length: 12; V: TRBV15; D: NA; DNA: TGTGCCACCAGCAGAGACGGGGAGACGCAGTATTTT; CDR3: CATSRDGETQYF
J: TRBJ2-3; size: once; length: 15; V: TRBV10-3; D: NA; DNA: TGTGCCATCAGGAGTCGGGACCTAGACACAGATACGCAGTATTTT; CDR3: CAIRSRDLDTDTQYF
J: TRBJ2-7; size: NA; length: 15; V: TRBV14; D: NA; DNA: TGTGCCAGCAGTCACATAGGGGAAGAAACCTACGAGCAGTACTTC; CDR3: CASSHIGEETYEQYF
J: TRBJ1-5; size: NA; length: 13; V: TRBV5-1; D: NA; DNA: TGCGCCAGCAGCTTCGGCGGCAATCAGCCCCAGCATTTT; CDR3: CASSFGGNQPQHF
J: TRBJ2-1; size: NA; length: 16; V: TRBV7-8; D: TRBD2; DNA: TGTGCCAGCAGCTTAGCTTCGGGACTAGCGGTGAATGAGCAGTTCTTC; CDR3: CASSLASGLAVNEQFF
J: TRBJ2-1; size: NA; length: 16; V: TRBV19; D: TRBD2; DNA: TGTGCCAGTAGTATAAATCTAGCGGGGGCTCGCAATGAGCAGTTCTTC; CDR3: CASSINLAGARNEQFF
J: TRBJ2-1; size: NA; length: 18; V: TRBV5-1; D: TRBD1; DNA: TGCGCCAGCAGTATGGCCACGCCTGGACAGGGTCACGTCAATGAGCAGTTCTTC; CDR3: CASSMATPGQGHVNEQFF
J: TRBJ2-3; size: NA; length: 17; V: TRBV7-2; D: TRBD2; DNA: TGTGCCAGCAGCTTAACCCTAGCGGGAGGGAGCACAGATACGCAGTATTTT; CDR3: CASSLTLAGGSTDTQYF
J: TRBJ2-1; size: few; length: 13; V: TRBV5-1; D: NA; DNA: TGCGCCAGCAGCACCCTTCCTAACAATGAGCAGTTCTTC; CDR3: CASSTLPNNEQFF
J: TRBJ2-7; size: NA; length: 16; V: TRBV13; D: NA; DNA: TGTGCCAGCAGCTTAGAGGGGGGGGGCAGATCCTACGAGCAGTACTTC; CDR3: CASSLEGGGRSYEQYF
J: TRBJ1-2; size: NA; length: 14; V: TRBV30; D: NA; DNA: TGTGCCTGGAGTGTACAATGGGGGGCTTATGGCTACACCTTC; CDR3: CAWSVQWGAYGYTF
J: TRBJ2-3; size: NA; length: 17; V: TRBV27; D: TRBD2; DNA: TGTGCCAGCAGTTTCCGATTGGGGACTATGCTCACAGATACGCAGTATTTT; CDR3: CASSFRLGTMLTDTQYF
J: TRBJ2-2; size: NA; length: 15; V: TRBV15; D: TRBD1; DNA: TGTGCCACCAGCAGATACACAGGGGGGTCCGGGGAGCTGTTTTTT; CDR3: CATSRYTGGSGELFF
J: TRBJ2-5; size: NA; length: 17; V: TRBV7-9; D: TRBD2; DNA: TGTGCCAGCAGCTTAGCGCGCGGGGGGCGCGGTTGGGAGACCCAGTACTTC; CDR3: CASSLARGGRGWETQYF
J: TRBJ2-3; size: NA; length: 15; V: TRBV29-1; D: NA; DNA: TGCAGCGTTGAAAAACTGGGGGTGTCCACAGATACGCAGTATTTT; CDR3: CSVEKLGVSTDTQYF
J: TRBJ1-1; size: NA; length: 13; V: TRBV7-7; D: NA; DNA: TGTGCCAGCAGCCCCTTGTGGGGCACTGAAGCTTTCTTT; CDR3: CASSPLWGTEAFF
J: TRBJ1-5; size: few; length: 17; V: TRBV28; D: NA; DNA: TGTGCCAGCAGTTTTTACCCCGGGGGACGGGGAAATCAGCCCCAGCATTTT; CDR3: CASSFYPGGRGNQPQHF
J: TRBJ2-7; size: NA; length: 16; V: TRBV11-2; D: TRBD1; DNA: TGTGCCAGCAGCTTAGATGACAGGGTATATACCTACGAGCAGTACTTC; CDR3: CASSLDDRVYTYEQYF
J: TRBJ2-1; size: once; length: 17; V: TRBV7-6; D: TRBD2; DNA: TGTGCCAGCAGCCTCCCCCGAGGCGGGGGGCCCTGGGATGAGCAGTTCTTC; CDR3: CASSLPRGGGPWDEQFF
J: TRBJ1-4; size: NA; length: 12; V: TRBV30; D: NA; DNA: TGTGCCTGGAGGCCAGGGAATGAAAAACTGTTTTTT; CDR3: CAWRPGNEKLFF
J: TRBJ2-2; size: medium-sized; length: 13; V: TRBV6-1; D: NA; DNA: TGTGCCAGCAGGGGAATAACCTTCGGGGAGCTGTTTTTT; CDR3: CASRGITFGELFF
J: TRBJ1-2; size: medium-sized; length: 15; V: TRBV27; D: NA; DNA: TGTGCCAGCAGTGGTCCCTCGACAGATCGCTATGGCTACACCTTC; CDR3: CASSGPSTDRYGYTF
J: TRBJ1-5; size: NA; length: 13; V: TRBV10-3; D: NA; DNA: TGTGCCATCAGTGAAGGAAGGGATCAGCCCCAGCATTTT; CDR3: CAISEGRDQPQHF
J: TRBJ2-5; size: once; length: 13; V: TRBV29-1; D: NA; DNA: TGCAGCGTTGAAAAAGGTTTCCAAGAGACCCAGTACTTC; CDR3: CSVEKGFQETQYF
J: TRBJ1-4; size: NA; length: 14; V: TRBV6-1; D: NA; DNA: TGTGCCAGCATTAGGGGGGGAACTGATGAAAAACTGTTTTTT; CDR3: CASIRGGTDEKLFF
J: TRBJ1-1; size: NA; length: 14; V: TRBV7-8; D: NA; DNA: TGTGCCAGCAGCTTTACGACAGAGAACACTGAAGCTTTCTTT; CDR3: CASSFTTENTEAFF
J: TRBJ1-2; size: NA; length: 13; V: TRBV5-1; D: TRBD1; DNA: TGCGCCAGCAGCTTGGGACAGGGCGATGGCTACACCTTC; CDR3: CASSLGQGDGYTF
J: TRBJ2-5; size: NA; length: 16; V: TRBV6-4; D: TRBD1; DNA: TGTGCCAGCAGTAATCAGGGGGCCGTCTCCCAAGAGACCCAGTACTTC; CDR3: CASSNQGAVSQETQYF
J: TRBJ2-7; size: medium-sized; length: 14; V: TRBV11-1; D: NA; DNA: TGTGCCAGCAGCTTTGGACCCGGCGGCCACGAGCAGTACTTC; CDR3: CASSFGPGGHEQYF
J: TRBJ2-7; size: NA; length: 13; V: TRBV27; D: TRBD2; DNA: TGTGCCAGCAGTCCGGGGGGAAAGTACGAGCAGTACTTC; CDR3: CASSPGGKYEQYF
J: TRBJ2-6; size: NA; length: 15; V: TRBV2; D: NA; DNA: TGTGCCAGCAAGAAGGGGCTTTCCGGGGCCAACGTCCTGACTTTC; CDR3: CASKKGLSGANVLTF
J: TRBJ1-2; size: NA; length: 15; V: TRBV28; D: NA; DNA: TGTGCCAGCAGTTTCAGTGAGGTTACTAACTATGGCTACACCTTC; CDR3: CASSFSEVTNYGYTF
J: TRBJ1-3; size: NA; length: 15; V: TRBV18; D: TRBD1; DNA: TGTGCCAGCTCACCACTGACAGGGGCTGGGAACACCATATATTTT; CDR3: CASSPLTGAGNTIYF
J: TRBJ2-7; size: NA; length: 16; V: TRBV7-3; D: TRBD1; DNA: TGTGCCAGCAGCTTAAATTCCCTGACAGGGAAGTACGAGCAGTACTTC; CDR3: CASSLNSLTGKYEQYF
J: TRBJ2-7; size: NA; length: 14; V: TRBV5-1; D: TRBD1; DNA: TGCGCCAGCAGCGGGGACAGCGAACGCTACGAGCAGTACTTC; CDR3: CASSGDSERYEQYF
J: TRBJ1-4; size: NA; length: 13; V: TRBV28; D: TRBD1; DNA: TGTGCCATCAAAGACAGGGCTAATGAAAAACTGTTTTTT; CDR3: CAIKDRANEKLFF
J: TRBJ2-7; size: NA; length: 14; V: TRBV7-9; D: TRBD1; DNA: TGTGCCAGCAGCTGGGACAGGGTCTCCTACGAGCAGTACTTC; CDR3: CASSWDRVSYEQYF
J: TRBJ1-5; size: NA; length: 14; V: TRBV18; D: NA; DNA: TGTGCCAGCTCACCAGCTAGGGGGGCTTCGGCCCAGCATTTT; CDR3: CASSPARGASAQHF
J: TRBJ2-2; size: few; length: 15; V: TRBV7-6; D: TRBD1; DNA: TGTGCCAGCAGCTTGAGGGACAGGAACACCGGGGAGCTGTTTTTT; CDR3: CASSLRDRNTGELFF
J: TRBJ2-3; size: NA; length: 13; V: TRBV28; D: NA; DNA: TGTGCCAGCAGTCCCCGAACCGCCGATACGCAGTATTTT; CDR3: CASSPRTADTQYF
J: TRBJ1-1; size: NA; length: 14; V: TRBV15; D: NA; DNA: TGTGCCACCAGCAGAGAGTGGATGAACACTGAAGCTTTCTTT; CDR3: CATSREWMNTEAFF
J: TRBJ2-7; size: NA; length: 12; V: TRBV18; D: NA; DNA: TGTGCCAGCTCACTCGGACAGTCAGAGCAGTACTTC; CDR3: CASSLGQSEQYF
J: TRBJ2-1; size: NA; length: 13; V: TRBV7-9; D: NA; DNA: TGTGCCAGCAGCCCGCGAAACGGGAATGAGCAGTTCTTC; CDR3: CASSPRNGNEQFF
J: TRBJ2-4; size: NA; length: 17; V: TRBV4-1; D: TRBD2; DNA: TGCGCCAGCAGCCAAGAAGATAGCGGGGGGGCCAAAAACATTCAGTACTTC; CDR3: CASSQEDSGGAKNIQYF
J: TRBJ1-2; size: once; length: 15; V: TRBV5-1; D: NA; DNA: TGCGCCAGCAGCTTGGTAATAGGGATAGGCTATGGCTACACCTTC; CDR3: CASSLVIGIGYGYTF